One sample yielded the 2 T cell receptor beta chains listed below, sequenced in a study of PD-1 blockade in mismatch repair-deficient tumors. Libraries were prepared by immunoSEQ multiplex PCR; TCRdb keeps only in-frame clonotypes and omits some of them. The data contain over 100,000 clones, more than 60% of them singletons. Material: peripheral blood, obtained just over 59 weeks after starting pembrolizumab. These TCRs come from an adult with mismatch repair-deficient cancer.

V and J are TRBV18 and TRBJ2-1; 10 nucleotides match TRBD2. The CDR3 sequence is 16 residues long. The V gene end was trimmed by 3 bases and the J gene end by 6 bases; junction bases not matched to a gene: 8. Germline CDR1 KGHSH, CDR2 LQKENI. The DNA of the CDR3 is TGTGCCAGCTCACCGTTTGGACTAGCGGTAAGCAATGAGCAGTTCTTC. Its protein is CASSPFGLAVSNEQFF. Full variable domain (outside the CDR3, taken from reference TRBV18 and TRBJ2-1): NAGVMQNPRHLVRRRGQEARLRCSPMKGHSHVYWYRQLPEEGLKFMVYLQKENIIDESGMPKERFSAEFPKEGPSILRIQQVVRGDSAAYFCASSPFGLAVSNEQFFGPGTRLTVL.

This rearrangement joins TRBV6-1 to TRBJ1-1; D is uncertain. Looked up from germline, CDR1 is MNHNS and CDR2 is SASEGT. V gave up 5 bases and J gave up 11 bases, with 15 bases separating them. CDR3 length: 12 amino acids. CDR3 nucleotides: TGTGCCAGCAGTACCCGGGTCTTGGGGGCTTTCTTT. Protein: CASSTRVLGAFF.